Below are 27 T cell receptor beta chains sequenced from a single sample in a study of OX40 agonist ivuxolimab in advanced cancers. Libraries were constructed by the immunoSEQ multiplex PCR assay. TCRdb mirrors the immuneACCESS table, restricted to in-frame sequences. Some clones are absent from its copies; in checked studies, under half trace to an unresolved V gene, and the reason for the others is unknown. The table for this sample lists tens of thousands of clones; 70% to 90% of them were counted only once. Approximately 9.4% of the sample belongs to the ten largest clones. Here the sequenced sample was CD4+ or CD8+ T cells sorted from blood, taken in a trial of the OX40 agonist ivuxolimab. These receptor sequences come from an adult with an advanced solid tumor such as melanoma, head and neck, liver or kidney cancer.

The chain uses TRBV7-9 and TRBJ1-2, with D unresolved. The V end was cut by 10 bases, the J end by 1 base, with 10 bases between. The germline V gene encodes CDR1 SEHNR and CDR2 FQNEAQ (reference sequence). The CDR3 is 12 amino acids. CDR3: CAIGRINYGYTF. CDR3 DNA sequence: TGTGCCATTGGACGGATTAACTATGGCTACACCTTC.

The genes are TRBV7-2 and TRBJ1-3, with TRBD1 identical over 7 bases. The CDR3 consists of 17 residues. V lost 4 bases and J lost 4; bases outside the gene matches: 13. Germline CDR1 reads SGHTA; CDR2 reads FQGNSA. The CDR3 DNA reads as TGTGCCAGCAGCTCACCTGTCGGGCAGGGGGTCGGAAACACCATATATTTT. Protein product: CASSSPVGQGVGNTIYF.

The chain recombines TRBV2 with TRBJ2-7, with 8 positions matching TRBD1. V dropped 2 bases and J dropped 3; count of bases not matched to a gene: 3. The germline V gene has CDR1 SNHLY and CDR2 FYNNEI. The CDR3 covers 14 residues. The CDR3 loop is CASSEQGAGYEQYF. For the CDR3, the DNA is TGTGCCAGCAGTGAACAGGGGGCAGGCTACGAGCAGTACTTC.

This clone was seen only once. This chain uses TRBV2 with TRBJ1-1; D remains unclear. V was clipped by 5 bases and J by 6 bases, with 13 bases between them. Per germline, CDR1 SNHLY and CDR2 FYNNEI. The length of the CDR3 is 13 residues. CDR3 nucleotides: TGTGCCAGCAGTTATCCCCCGAGAGCTGAAGCTTTCTTT. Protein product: CASSYPPRAEAFF.

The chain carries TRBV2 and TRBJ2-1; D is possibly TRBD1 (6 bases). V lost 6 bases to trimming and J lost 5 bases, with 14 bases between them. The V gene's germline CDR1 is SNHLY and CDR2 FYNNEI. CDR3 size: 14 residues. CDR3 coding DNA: TGTGCCAGCAGGGACAGTTTGGGGGACAATGAGCAGTTCTTC. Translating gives CASRDSLGDNEQFF.

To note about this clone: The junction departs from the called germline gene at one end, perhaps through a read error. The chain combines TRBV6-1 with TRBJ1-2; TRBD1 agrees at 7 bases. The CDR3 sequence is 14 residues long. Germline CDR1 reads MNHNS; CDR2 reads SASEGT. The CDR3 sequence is CASRDRLFPYGYIF. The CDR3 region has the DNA TGTGCCAGCAGGGACAGGCTTTTCCCCTATGGCTACATCTTC.

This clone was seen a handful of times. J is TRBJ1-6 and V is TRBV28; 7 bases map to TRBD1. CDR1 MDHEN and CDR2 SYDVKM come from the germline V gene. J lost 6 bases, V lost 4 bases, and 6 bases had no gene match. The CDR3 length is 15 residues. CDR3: CASSSLDRANSPLHF. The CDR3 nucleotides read TGTGCCAGCAGTTCCTTAGACAGGGCTAATTCACCCCTCCACTTT.

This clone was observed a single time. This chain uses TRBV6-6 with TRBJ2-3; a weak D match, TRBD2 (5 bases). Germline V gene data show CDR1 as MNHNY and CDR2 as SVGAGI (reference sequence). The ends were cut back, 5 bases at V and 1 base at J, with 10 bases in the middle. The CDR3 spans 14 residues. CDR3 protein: CASSGWRGTDTQYF. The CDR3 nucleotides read TGTGCCAGCAGTGGTTGGCGGGGCACAGATACGCAGTATTTT.

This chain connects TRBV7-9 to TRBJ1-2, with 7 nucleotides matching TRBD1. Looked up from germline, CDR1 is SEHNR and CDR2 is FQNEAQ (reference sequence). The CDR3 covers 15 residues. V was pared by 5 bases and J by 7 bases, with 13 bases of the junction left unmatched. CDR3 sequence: CASSIEGTVRGGYTF. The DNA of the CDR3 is TGTGCCAGCAGCATAGAAGGGACAGTCCGGGGTGGCTACACCTTC.

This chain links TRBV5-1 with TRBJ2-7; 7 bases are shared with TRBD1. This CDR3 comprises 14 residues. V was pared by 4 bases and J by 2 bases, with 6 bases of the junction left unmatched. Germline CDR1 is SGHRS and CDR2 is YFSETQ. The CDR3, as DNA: TGCGCCAGCAGCCCTCCGGGACAGACCTACGAGCAGTACTTC. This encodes CASSPPGQTYEQYF.

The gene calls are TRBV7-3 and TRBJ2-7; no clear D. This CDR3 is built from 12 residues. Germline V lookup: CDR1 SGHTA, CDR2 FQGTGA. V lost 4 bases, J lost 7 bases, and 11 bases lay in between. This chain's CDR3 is CASSSPDGEQYF. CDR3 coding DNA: TGTGCCAGCAGCTCCCCCGACGGGGAGCAGTACTTC.

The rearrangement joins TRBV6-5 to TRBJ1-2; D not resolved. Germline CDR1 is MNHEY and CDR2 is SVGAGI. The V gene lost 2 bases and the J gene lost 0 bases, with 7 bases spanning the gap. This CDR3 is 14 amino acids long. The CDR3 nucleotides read TGTGCCAGCAGTTACAACAGAGCTAACTATGGCTACACCTTC. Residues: CASSYNRANYGYTF.

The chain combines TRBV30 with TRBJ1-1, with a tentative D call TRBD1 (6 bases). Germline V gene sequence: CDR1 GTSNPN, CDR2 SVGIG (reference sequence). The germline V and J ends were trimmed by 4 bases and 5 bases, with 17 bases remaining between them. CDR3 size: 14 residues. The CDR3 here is CAWTPFRGRTEAFF. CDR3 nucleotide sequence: TGTGCCTGGACACCCTTCAGGGGAAGGACTGAAGCTTTCTTT.

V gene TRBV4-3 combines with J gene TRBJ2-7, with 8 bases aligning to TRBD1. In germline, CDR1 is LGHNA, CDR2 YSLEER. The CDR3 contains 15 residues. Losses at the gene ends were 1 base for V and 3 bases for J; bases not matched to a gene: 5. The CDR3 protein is CASSQGIQGVYEQYF. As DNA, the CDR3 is TGCGCCAGCAGCCAAGGCATACAGGGGGTCTACGAGCAGTACTTC.

The CDR3 spells CATSRDEVAGETQYF. DNA of the CDR3: TGTGCCACCAGCAGAGATGAAGTAGCGGGAGAGACCCAGTACTTC. V and J are TRBV15 and TRBJ2-5; 7 bases agree with TRBD2. Germline values: CDR1 LNHNV, CDR2 YYDKDF (reference sequence). The J segment lost 4 bases and the V segment lost 0 bases, leaving 5 bases of the junction unmatched. The CDR3 extends over 15 amino acids.

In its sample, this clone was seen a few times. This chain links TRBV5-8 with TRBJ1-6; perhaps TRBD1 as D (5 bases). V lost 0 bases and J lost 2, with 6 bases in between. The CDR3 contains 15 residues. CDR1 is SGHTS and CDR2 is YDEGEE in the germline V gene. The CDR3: CASSLAGAYNSPLHF. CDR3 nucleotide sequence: TGTGCCAGCAGCTTGGCGGGGGCCTATAATTCACCCCTCCACTTT. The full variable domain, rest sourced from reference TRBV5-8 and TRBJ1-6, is EAGVTQSPTHLIKTRGQQATLRCSPISGHTSVYWYQQALGLGLQFLLWYDEGEERNRGNFPPRFSGRQFPNYSSELNVNALELEDSALYLCASSLAGAYNSPLHFGNGTRLTVT.

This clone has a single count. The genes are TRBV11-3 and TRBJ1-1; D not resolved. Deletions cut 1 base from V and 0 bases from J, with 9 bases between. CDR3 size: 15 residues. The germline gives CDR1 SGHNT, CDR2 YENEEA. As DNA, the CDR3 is TGTGCCAGCAGCTTAGGGACGGCTATGAACACTGAAGCTTTCTTT. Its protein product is CASSLGTAMNTEAFF.

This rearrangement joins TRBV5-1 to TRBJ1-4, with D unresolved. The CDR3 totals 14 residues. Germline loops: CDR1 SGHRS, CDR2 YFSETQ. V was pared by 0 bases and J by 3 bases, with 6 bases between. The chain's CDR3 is CASSLAGSNEKLFF. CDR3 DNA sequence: TGCGCCAGCAGCTTGGCGGGCTCTAATGAAAAACTGTTTTTT.

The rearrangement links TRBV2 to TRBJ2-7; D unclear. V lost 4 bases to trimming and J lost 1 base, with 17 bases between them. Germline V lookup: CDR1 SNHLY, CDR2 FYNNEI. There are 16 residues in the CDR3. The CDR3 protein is CASSVSPSDHSYEQYF. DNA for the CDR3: TGTGCCAGCAGTGTGTCCCCTTCGGACCATTCCTACGAGCAGTACTTC.

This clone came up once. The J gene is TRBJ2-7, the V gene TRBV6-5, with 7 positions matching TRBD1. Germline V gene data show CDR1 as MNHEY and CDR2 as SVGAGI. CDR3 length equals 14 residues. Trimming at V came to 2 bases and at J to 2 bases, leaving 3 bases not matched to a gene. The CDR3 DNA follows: TGTGCCAGCAGTTACGGGGACAGAACCTACGAGCAGTACTTC. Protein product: CASSYGDRTYEQYF.

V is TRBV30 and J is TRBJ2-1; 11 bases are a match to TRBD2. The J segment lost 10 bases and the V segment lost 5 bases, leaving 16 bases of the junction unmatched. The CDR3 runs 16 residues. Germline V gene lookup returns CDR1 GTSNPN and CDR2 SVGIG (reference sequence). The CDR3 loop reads CAWGIRVAGGPREQFF. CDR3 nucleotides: TGTGCCTGGGGTATTCGGGTAGCGGGAGGGCCTAGGGAGCAGTTCTTC.

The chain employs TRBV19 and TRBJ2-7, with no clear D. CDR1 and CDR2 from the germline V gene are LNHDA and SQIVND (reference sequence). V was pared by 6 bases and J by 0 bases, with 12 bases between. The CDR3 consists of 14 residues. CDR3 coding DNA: TGTGCCAGTAGCCCCGCTTGGAGCTCCTACGAGCAGTACTTC. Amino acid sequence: CASSPAWSSYEQYF.

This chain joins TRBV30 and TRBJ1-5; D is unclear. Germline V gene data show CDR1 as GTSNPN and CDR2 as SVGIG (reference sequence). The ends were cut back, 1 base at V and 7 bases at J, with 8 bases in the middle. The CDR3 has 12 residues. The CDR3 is CAWSEGRQPQHF. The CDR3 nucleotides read TGTGCCTGGAGTGAAGGCAGACAGCCCCAGCATTTT.

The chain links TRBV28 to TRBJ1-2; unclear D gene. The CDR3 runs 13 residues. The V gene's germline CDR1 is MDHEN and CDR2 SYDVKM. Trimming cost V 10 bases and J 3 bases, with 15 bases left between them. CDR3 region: CATRPAGYYGYTF. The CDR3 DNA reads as TGTGCCACCCGACCTGCGGGGTACTATGGCTACACCTTC.

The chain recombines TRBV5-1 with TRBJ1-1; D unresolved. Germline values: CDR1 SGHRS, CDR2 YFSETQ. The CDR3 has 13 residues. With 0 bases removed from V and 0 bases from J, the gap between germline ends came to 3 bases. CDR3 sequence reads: CASSLDVNTEAFF. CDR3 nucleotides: TGCGCCAGCAGCTTGGACGTGAACACTGAAGCTTTCTTT.

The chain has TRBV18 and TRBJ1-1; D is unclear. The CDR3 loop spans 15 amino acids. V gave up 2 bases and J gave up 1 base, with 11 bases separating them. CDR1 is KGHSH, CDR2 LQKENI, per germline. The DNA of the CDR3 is TGTGCCAGCTCACCATACGACGGGTGGAACACTGAAGCTTTCTTT. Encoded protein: CASSPYDGWNTEAFF. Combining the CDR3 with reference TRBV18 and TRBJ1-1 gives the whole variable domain NAGVMQNPRHLVRRRGQEARLRCSPMKGHSHVYWYRQLPEEGLKFMVYLQKENIIDESGMPKERFSAEFPKEGPSILRIQQVVRGDSAAYFCASSPYDGWNTEAFFGQGTRLTVV.

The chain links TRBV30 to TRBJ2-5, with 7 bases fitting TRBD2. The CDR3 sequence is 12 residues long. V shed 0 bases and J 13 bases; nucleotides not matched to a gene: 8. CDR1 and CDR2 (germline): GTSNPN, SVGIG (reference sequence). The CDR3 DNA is TGTGCCTGGAGTGTGACCCGGACTAGTTGGTACTTC. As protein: CAWSVTRTSWYF.